This entry describes one T cell receptor (beta chain). Antigen specificity is unknown. The germline V gene has CDR1 MNHEY and CDR2 SMNVEV (reference sequence). V was clipped by 6 bases and J by 5 bases, with 17 bases between them. The CDR3 has 14 residues. These data originate in a study of identifying expanded T cells in peripheral blood. The study, taken as a whole, reports: Over two and four weeks, about 16 and 20 clones changed, versus roughly 1.1 between replicates. Variance in clone template counts between approximately two-week samples significantly increased with total template count across all healthy donors.

Measured with immunoSEQ multiplex PCR; TCRdb has only the in-frame clones, and not every one. Of about 86,000 clones in the sample, roughly 88% were seen once. Collection occurred without any documented infections or immune events in donors. What was sequenced was blood. The V and J genes are TRBV27 and TRBJ2-7; TRBD1 might be the D (6 bases). The receptor was isolated from a person aged 18 to 75 in good health. Here the CDR3 reads CASRKQGRFDEQYF. In DNA, the CDR3 is TGTGCCAGCAGGAAACAGGGCAGGTTCGACGAGCAGTACTTC.